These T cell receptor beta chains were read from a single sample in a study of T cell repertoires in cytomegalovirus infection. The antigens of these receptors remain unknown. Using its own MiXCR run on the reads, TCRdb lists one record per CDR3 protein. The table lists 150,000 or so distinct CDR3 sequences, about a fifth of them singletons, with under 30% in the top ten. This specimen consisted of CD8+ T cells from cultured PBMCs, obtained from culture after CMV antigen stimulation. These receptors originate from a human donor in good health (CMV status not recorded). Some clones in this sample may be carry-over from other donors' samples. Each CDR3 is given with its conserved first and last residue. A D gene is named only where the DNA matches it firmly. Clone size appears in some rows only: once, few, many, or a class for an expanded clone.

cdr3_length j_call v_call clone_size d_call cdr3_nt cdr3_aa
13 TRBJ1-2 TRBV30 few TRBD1 TGTGCCTGGGGTACAGGGGTTAACGATGGCTACACCTTC CAWGTGVNDGYTF
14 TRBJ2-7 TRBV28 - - TGTGCCAGCAGTTTGGTGTACAGACCCTACGAGCAGTACTTC CASSLVYRPYEQYF
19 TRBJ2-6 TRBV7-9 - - TGTGCCAGCAGCTCACTAGACAGGACCCCATTCTCTGGGGCCAACGTCCTGACTTTC CASSSLDRTPFSGANVLTF
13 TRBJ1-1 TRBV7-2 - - TGTGCCAGCAGCTTAAACAGAAACACTGAAGCTTTCTTT CASSLNRNTEAFF
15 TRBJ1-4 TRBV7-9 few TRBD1 TGTGCCAGCAGCCAGCGGGGGACAGGGGATGAAAAACTGTTTTTT CASSQRGTGDEKLFF
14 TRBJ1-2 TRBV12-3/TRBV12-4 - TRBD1 TGTGCCACAGCAGGAGGCAGGGGGCAGGATGGCTACACCTTC CATAGGRGQDGYTF
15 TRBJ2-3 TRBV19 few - TGTGCCAGTAGTCCGGGACTCCGGAGCACAGATACGCAGTATTTT CASSPGLRSTDTQYF
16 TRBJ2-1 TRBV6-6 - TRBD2 TGTGCCAGCAGTTACTCCGGACTAGCGGGGAACAATGAGCAGTTCTTC CASSYSGLAGNNEQFF
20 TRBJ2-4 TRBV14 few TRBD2 TGTGCCAGCAGCCAAGGAAAGATACTAGCGGGGGCCTCAGCCAAAAACATTCAGTACTTC CASSQGKILAGASAKNIQYF
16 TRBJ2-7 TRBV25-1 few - TGTGCCAGCAGTGAATCCCCGGACAGAGTCTCCTACGAGCAGTACTTC CASSESPDRVSYEQYF
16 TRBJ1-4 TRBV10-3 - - TGTGCCATCAGTGAGTTTCGGGGGGAGTCAGATGAAAAACTGTTTTTT CAISEFRGESDEKLFF
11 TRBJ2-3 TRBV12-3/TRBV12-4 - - TGTGCGTGGGGTGGCACAGATACGCAGTATTTT CAWGGTDTQYF
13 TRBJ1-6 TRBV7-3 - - TGTGCCAGCAGCCAATGGACCGGGTCACCCCTCCACTTT CASSQWTGSPLHF
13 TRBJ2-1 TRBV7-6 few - TGTGCCAGCAGCTTATTCCCCGACAATGAGCAGTTCTTC CASSLFPDNEQFF
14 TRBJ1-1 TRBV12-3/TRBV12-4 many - TGTGCCAGCGGGAGTCGACACCTGAACACTGAAGCTTTCTTT CASGSRHLNTEAFF
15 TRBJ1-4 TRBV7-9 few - TGTGCCAGCAGCCCCTCGGGGGGCCTTAATGAAAAACTGTTTTTT CASSPSGGLNEKLFF
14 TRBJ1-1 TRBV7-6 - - TGTGCCAGCGGAAAAGGAGGCATGAACACTGAAGCTTTCTTT CASGKGGMNTEAFF
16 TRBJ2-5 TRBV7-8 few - TGTGCCAGCAGCTTAGAGTTAGGTGGCTCCGGCCAGACCCAGTACTTC CASSLELGGSGQTQYF
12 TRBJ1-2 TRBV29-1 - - TGCAGCGCAGCAGCAGGGAACTATGGCTACACCTTC CSAAAGNYGYTF
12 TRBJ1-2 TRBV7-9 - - TGTGCCAGCAGCTTAGGACCGGATGCCTACACCTTC CASSLGPDAYTF
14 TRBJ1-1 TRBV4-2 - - TGTGCCAGCAGCCAATATGCGGGGAACACTGAAGCTTTCTTT CASSQYAGNTEAFF
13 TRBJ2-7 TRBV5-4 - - TGTGCCAGCAGCTTACGGGGCTCCTACGAGCAGTACTTC CASSLRGSYEQYF
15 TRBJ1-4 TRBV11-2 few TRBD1 TGTGCCAGCAGCCCCTACCCGACAGGGAATGAAAAACTGTTTTTT CASSPYPTGNEKLFF
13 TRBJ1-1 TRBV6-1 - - TGTGCCAGCAGTTATACAGAGGACACTGAAGCTTTCTTT CASSYTEDTEAFF
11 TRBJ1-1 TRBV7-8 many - TGTGCCAGCAGCCCCAGCACTGAAGCTTTCTTT CASSPSTEAFF
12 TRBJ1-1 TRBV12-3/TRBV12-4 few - TGTGCCAGCAGTTTCTACGGGCGTCGAGCTTTCTTT CASSFYGRRAFF
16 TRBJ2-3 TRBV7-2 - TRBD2 TGTGCCAGCAGCTTAGGGGCTAGCGGACTCACAGATACGCAGTATTTT CASSLGASGLTDTQYF
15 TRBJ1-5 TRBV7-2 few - TGTGCCAGCAGCTTAGTTGAGGCATACAATCAGCCCCAGCATTTT CASSLVEAYNQPQHF
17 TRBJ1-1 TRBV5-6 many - TGTGCCAGCAGCTTAAAGGGGCATGGTCGCTTGAACACTGAAGCTTTCTTT CASSLKGHGRLNTEAFF
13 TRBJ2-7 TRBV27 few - TGTGCCAGCAGTTTATCTGGGGGGCACGAGCAGTACTTC CASSLSGGHEQYF
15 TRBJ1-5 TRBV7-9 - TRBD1 TGTGCCAGCAGCTCGGACAGGGAGCGCAATCAGCCCCAGCATTTT CASSSDRERNQPQHF
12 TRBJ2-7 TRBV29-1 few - TGCAGCGTTGAGGGCAGCTCCTACGAGCAGTACTTC CSVEGSSYEQYF
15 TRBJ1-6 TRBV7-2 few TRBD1 TGTGCCAGCAGCAAAAGGACAGGGTCGAGTTCACCCCTCCACTTT CASSKRTGSSSPLHF
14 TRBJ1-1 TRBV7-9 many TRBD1 TGTGCCAGCAGCTTTTCGGACAGGGGGTCTGAAGCTTTCTTT CASSFSDRGSEAFF
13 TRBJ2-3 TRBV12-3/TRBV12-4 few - TGTGCCAGCACCTCCCCTAACACAGATACGCAGTATTTT CASTSPNTDTQYF
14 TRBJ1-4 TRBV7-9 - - TGTGCCAGCTGTCTACAGGGAACTAATGAAAAACTGTTTTTT CASCLQGTNEKLFF
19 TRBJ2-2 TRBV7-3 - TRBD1 TGTGCCAGCAGCTTATGGGACAGGGGGACACCTCCGAACACCGGGGAGCTGTTTTTT CASSLWDRGTPPNTGELFF
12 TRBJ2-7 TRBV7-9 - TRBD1 TGTGCCACAGGGACAGTACCTCGCGAGCAGTACTTC CATGTVPREQYF
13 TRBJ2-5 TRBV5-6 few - TGTGCCAGCAGCTCTATAAGGGAAGAGACCCAGTACTTC CASSSIREETQYF
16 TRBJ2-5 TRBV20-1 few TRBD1 TGCAGTGCTAGAGAGGAGTATCGACAGGGTGGAGAGACCCAGTACTTC CSAREEYRQGGETQYF
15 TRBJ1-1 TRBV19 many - TGTGCCAGTAGTATGTGGGAAGGGCGACGGACTGAAGCTTTCTTT CASSMWEGRRTEAFF
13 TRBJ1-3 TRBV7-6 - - TGTGCCAGCAGTCAGGGGACGGGAAACACCATATATTTT CASSQGTGNTIYF
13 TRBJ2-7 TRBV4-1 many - TGCGCCAGCAGCCGGTCCGGACCGAACGAGCAGTACTTC CASSRSGPNEQYF